This entry concerns a single T cell receptor (beta chain). Trimming removed 5 bases from V and 5 bases from J; junction bases left unmatched: 4. CDR3 length: 15 amino acids. Germline CDR1 and CDR2: LGHDT and YNNKEL (reference sequence). This sample was included in a study of control samples from healthy donors and cancer patients. The assay was immunoSEQ multiplex PCR, and TCRdb's table has in-frame clones only and misses some. The data hold about 170,000 clones, with over 85% observed a single time. The sample consisted of blood. This TCR derives from a man aged 30 to 45 in good health. This chain joins TRBV3-1 (or the pseudogene TRBV3-2) and TRBJ2-1; 12 bases are a match to TRBD2. CDR3 nucleotides: TGTGCCAGCAGCTCCCGACTAGCGGGGGACAATGAGCAGTTCTTC. Protein: CASSSRLAGDNEQFF.